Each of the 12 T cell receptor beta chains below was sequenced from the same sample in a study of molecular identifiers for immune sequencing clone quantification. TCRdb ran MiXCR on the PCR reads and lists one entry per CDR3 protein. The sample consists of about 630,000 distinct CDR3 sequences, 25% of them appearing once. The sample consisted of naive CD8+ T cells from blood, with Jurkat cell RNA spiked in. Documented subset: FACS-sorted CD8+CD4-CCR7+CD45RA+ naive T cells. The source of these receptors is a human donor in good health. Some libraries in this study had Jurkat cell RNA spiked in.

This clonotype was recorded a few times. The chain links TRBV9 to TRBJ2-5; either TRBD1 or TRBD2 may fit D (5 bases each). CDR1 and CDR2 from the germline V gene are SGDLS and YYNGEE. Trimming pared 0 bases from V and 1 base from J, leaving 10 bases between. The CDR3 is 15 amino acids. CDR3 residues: CASSVAGAPQETQYF. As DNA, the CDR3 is TGTGCCAGCAGCGTAGCCGGGGCCCCCCAAGAGACCCAGTACTTC.

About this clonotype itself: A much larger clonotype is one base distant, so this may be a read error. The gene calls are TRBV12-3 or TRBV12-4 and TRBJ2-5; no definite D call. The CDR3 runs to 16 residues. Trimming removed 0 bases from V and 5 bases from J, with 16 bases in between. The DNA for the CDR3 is TGTGCCAGCAGTTTAGCGTTGACGACAACCCACGAGACCCAGTACTTC. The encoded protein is CASSLALTTTHETQYF.

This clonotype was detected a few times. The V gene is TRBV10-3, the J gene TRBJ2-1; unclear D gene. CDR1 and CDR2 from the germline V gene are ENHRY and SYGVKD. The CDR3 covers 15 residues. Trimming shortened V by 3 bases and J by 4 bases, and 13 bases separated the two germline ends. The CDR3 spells CAISEDLSVYNEQFF. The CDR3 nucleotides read TGTGCCATCAGTGAAGATCTCTCAGTATACAATGAGCAGTTCTTC.

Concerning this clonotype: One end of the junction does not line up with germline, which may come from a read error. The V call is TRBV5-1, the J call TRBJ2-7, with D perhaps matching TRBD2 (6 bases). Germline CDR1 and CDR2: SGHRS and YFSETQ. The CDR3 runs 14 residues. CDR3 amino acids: CASSLAGGTYEQCF. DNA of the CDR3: TGCGCCAGCAGCTTGGCCGGAGGGACCTACGAGCAGTGCTTC. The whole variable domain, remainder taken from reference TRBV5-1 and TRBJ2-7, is KAGVTQTPRYLIKTRGQQVTLSCSPISGHRSVSWYQQTPGQGLQFLFEYFSETQRNKGNFPGRFSGRQFSNSRSEMNVSTLELGDSALYLCASSLAGGTYEQCFGPGTRLTVT.

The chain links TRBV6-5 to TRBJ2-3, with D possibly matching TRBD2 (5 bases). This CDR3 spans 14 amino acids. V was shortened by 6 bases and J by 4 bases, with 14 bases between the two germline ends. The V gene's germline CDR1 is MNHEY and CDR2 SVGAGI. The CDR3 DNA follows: TGTGCCAGCAGCCAAGACTATTACCCAGATACGCAGTATTTT. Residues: CASSQDYYPDTQYF.

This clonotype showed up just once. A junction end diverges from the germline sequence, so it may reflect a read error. Here the CDR3 DNA reads TGTGCCAGCAGCTCGCCTATTCTTGGGCACACTGAAGCTCTCTTT. It encodes CASSSPILGHTEALF. V usage is TRBV5-3 and J usage is TRBJ1-1; D is ambiguous. TRBV5-3 is filed as an ORF, its function uncertain. The CDR3 runs 15 residues.

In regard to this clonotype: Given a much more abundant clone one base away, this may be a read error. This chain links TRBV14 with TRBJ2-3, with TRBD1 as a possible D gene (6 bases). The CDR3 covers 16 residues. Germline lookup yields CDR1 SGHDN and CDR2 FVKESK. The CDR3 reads CASGQEYTGYSDTQYF. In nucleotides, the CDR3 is TGTGCCAGCGGCCAAGAATATACAGGGTACTCAGATACGCAGTATTTT.

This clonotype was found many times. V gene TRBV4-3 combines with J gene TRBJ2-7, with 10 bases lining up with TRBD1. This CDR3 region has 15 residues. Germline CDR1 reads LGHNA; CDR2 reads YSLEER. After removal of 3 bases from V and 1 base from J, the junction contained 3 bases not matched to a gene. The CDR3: CASSHGTGVSYEQYF. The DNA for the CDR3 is TGCGCCAGCAGCCACGGGACAGGGGTGTCCTACGAGCAGTACTTC.

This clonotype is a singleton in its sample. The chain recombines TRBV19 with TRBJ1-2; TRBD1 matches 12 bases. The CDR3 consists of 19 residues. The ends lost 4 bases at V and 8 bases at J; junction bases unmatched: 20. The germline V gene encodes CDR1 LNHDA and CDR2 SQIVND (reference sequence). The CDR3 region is CASSTSDLAGQGAYRGYTF. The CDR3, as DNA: TGTGCCAGTAGTACCTCCGATTTGGCGGGACAGGGGGCTTATCGGGGCTACACCTTC.

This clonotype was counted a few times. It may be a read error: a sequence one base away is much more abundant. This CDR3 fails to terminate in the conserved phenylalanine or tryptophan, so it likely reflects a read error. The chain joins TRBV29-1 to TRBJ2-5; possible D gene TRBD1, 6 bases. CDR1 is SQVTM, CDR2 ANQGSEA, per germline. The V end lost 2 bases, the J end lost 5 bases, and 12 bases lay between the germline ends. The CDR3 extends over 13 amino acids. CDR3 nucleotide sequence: TGCAGCGTTGAAATGGGGGCGAATGAGACCCAGTACTCC. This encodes CSVEMGANETQYS.

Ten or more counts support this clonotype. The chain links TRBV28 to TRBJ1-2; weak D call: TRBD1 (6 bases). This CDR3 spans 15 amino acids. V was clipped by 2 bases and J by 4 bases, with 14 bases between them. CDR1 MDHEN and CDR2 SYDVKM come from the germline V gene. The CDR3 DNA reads TGTGCCAGCAGTTTACTGGACAGAAGAATCTATGGCTACACCTTC. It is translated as CASSLLDRRIYGYTF.

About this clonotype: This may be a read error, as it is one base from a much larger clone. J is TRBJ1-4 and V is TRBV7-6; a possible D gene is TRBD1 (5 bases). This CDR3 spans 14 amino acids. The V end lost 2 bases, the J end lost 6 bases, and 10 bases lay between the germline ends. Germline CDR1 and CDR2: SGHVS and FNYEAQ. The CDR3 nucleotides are TGTGCCAGCAGCTTATCAGGGTCGGATGAAAAACTGTTTTTT. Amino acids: CASSLSGSDEKLFF.